Listed below are T cell receptor beta chains from one sample, sequenced in a study of OX40 agonist ivuxolimab in advanced cancers. The repertoire was sequenced with immunoSEQ multiplex PCR; TCRdb's copy has only in-frame clones and lacks some. This sample has around 78,000 clones, with over 70% found just once. The sample in question was CD4+ or CD8+ T cells sorted from blood, obtained in a trial of the OX40 agonist ivuxolimab. The receptors here all came from an adult with an advanced solid tumor such as melanoma, head and neck, liver or kidney cancer. Both conserved end residues are part of each CDR3. Each record gives: clone size, J gene, V gene, D gene, CDR3 DNA, CDR3 protein. A D gene is named only where the DNA matches it firmly. Expanded clones are given a class, and other clones once, few, many or no size at all.

NA TRBJ2-7 TRBV6-6 TRBD2 TGTGCCAGCAGTTACACCGGGACTAGCTTCAACGAGCAGTACTTC CASSYTGTSFNEQYF
NA TRBJ1-1 TRBV4-2 NA TGTGCCAGCAGCCAAATGGGGGCCTTCACTGAAGCTTTCTTT CASSQMGAFTEAFF
NA TRBJ2-7 TRBV25-1 NA TGTGCCAGCCTAGGGGACTCCTACGAGCAGTACTTC CASLGDSYEQYF
NA TRBJ2-5 TRBV11-2 NA TGTGCCAGCAGCTTAAGTAGGGAAGAGACCCAGTACTTC CASSLSREETQYF
once TRBJ1-1 TRBV7-9 TRBD1 TGTGCCAGCAGCCCCGGGACAGGGGACGCTTTCTTT CASSPGTGDAFF
NA TRBJ2-5 TRBV7-9 TRBD2 TGTGCCAGCAGCCACCGACTAGCGGGGGGGCAAGGGACCCAGTACTTC CASSHRLAGGQGTQYF
NA TRBJ2-1 TRBV30 TRBD1 TGTGCCTGGGAAACAGGGGTCGTTCACAATGAGCAGTTCTTC CAWETGVVHNEQFF
NA TRBJ2-2 TRBV29-1 TRBD2 TGCAGCGTTGAAGGAGCGGGAGGGCGGAACACCGGGGAGCTGTTTTTT CSVEGAGGRNTGELFF
NA TRBJ2-1 TRBV11-1 NA TGTGCCAGCAGCTTAGCGAGCGGACAGAATGAGCAGTTCTTC CASSLASGQNEQFF
NA TRBJ2-7 TRBV13 NA TGTGCCAGCAGCTTACCGGCCTCCCCCCGAGCGTACTTC CASSLPASPRAYF
NA TRBJ1-2 TRBV9 TRBD1 TGTGCCAGCAGCGTAGGAGCCCCAGGGGGGTATGGCTACACCTTC CASSVGAPGGYGYTF
few TRBJ2-2 TRBV27 NA TGTGCCAGCAGTTCGACAGGAGGTGCCGGGGAGCTGTTTTTT CASSSTGGAGELFF
NA TRBJ2-5 TRBV7-8 NA TGTGCCAGCAGCTTAGGCAATCACCAAGAGACCCAGTACTTC CASSLGNHQETQYF
NA TRBJ2-3 TRBV5-1 TRBD2 TGCGCCAGCAGCCCGGCGAGGGGAGGGGCAGATACGCAGTATTTT CASSPARGGADTQYF
many TRBJ1-2 TRBV2 NA TGTGCCAGCAGTGTTCCTGGCTACACCTTC CASSVPGYTF
NA TRBJ1-2 TRBV18 NA TGTGCCAGCTCACCTACGTCAGGGCAAGCCGTCTATGGCTACACCTTC CASSPTSGQAVYGYTF
few TRBJ1-2 TRBV9 NA TGTGCCAGCAGCGTAGGAGGGAGAGCTTATGGCTACACCTTC CASSVGGRAYGYTF
NA TRBJ2-1 TRBV30 NA TGTGCCTGGAGTCAGAAGGGACTCTCTGACAATGAGCAGTTCTTC CAWSQKGLSDNEQFF
NA TRBJ2-5 TRBV6-6 NA TGTGCCAGCAGTCCCTCCCCGACTTACGAAGAGACCCAGTACTTC CASSPSPTYEETQYF
once TRBJ2-2 TRBV6-5 TRBD1 TGTGCCAGCAGTTACGGGACAGCGAACACCGGGGAGCTGTTTTTT CASSYGTANTGELFF
NA TRBJ2-6 TRBV11-1 TRBD2 TGTGCCGCGGGCGGGGGGGCCTCTGGGGCCAACGTCCTGACTTTC CAAGGGASGANVLTF
NA TRBJ2-3 TRBV5-4 NA TGTGCCAGCAGCTTGATGGCAGCAGATACGCAGTATTTT CASSLMAADTQYF
many TRBJ2-1 TRBV7-7 TRBD2 TGTGCTAGCAGCTTAGGTAGCGGGGGTTACAATGAGCAGTTCTTC CASSLGSGGYNEQFF
NA TRBJ1-1 TRBV21-1 NA TGTGCCAGCAGCAAAAGCCCCTCCGAGGGATCAGGGAAGTCCACTGAAGCTTTCTTT CASSKSPSEGSGKSTEAFF
NA TRBJ1-4 TRBV2 TRBD1 TGTGCCAGCAGTGGAGACAGGGTGGCTAATGAAAAACTGTTTTTT CASSGDRVANEKLFF
NA TRBJ1-2 TRBV6-5 NA TGTGCCAGCAGTTACTCGTCGGTAGGCTATGGCTACACCTTC CASSYSSVGYGYTF
NA TRBJ1-1 TRBV5-8 TRBD1 TGTGCCAGCAGCCTGATAAACAGGGGGCGGACTGAAGCTTTCTTT CASSLINRGRTEAFF
NA TRBJ1-4 TRBV14 NA TGTGCCAGCAGCCAAACAAAGGGTGGAGGTGATGAAAAACTGTTTTTT CASSQTKGGGDEKLFF
few TRBJ2-1 TRBV29-1 TRBD2 TGCAGCGTCGTTCCCCACTTGGGACTAGGCAACAATGAGCAGTTCTTC CSVVPHLGLGNNEQFF
NA TRBJ2-7 TRBV4-1 NA TGCGCCAGCAGCCACGGACTGAACTACGAGCAGTACTTC CASSHGLNYEQYF
NA TRBJ1-2 TRBV29-1 NA TGCAGCGTTGGTCGCCAGGGAGTGGGTGGCTACACCTTC CSVGRQGVGGYTF
NA TRBJ1-5 TRBV18 TRBD1 TGTGCCAGCTCATCTGACAGGGGGAGCAATCAGCCCCAGCATTTT CASSSDRGSNQPQHF
NA TRBJ2-7 TRBV4-3 NA TGCGCCAGCAGCCAAAGCAGTGGCTACGAGCAGTACTTC CASSQSSGYEQYF
NA TRBJ2-3 TRBV6-1 NA TGTGCCAGCAGTGTAGGGGAAAGCACAGATACGCAGTATTTT CASSVGESTDTQYF
NA TRBJ1-1 TRBV29-1 TRBD1 TGCAGCGTTGGACAGGGAAGAATGAACACTGAAGCTTTCTTT CSVGQGRMNTEAFF
NA TRBJ2-3 TRBV10-2 NA TGCGCCAGCAGTGAGTACCGACTAGGTCAGATCGTCGGTACGCAGTATTTT CASSEYRLGQIVGTQYF
once TRBJ1-1 TRBV6-1 NA TGTGCCAGCAGACAGGGTATCGAGAACACTGAAGCTTTCTTT CASRQGIENTEAFF
NA TRBJ2-3 TRBV9 NA TGTGCCAGCAGCGTAGTGGACCACTCTAGCACAGATACGCAGTATTTT CASSVVDHSSTDTQYF
NA TRBJ2-5 TRBV7-6 TRBD2 TGTGCCAGCAGCCCCAGAGCGGGGGCTAGGGAGACCCAGTACTTC CASSPRAGARETQYF
NA TRBJ2-1 TRBV5-1 TRBD2 TGCGCCAGCAGCTTGATCCTGCGGGGGAGCGGCGATGAGCAGTTCTTC CASSLILRGSGDEQFF
once TRBJ2-7 TRBV7-2 NA TGTGCCAGCAGCTTAACAGAGGGGGCCTACGAGCAGTACTTC CASSLTEGAYEQYF
NA TRBJ1-1 TRBV9 NA TGTGCCAGCAGCGCTACAGGATACACTGAAGCTTTCTTT CASSATGYTEAFF
NA TRBJ1-3 TRBV19 TRBD1 TGTGCCAGTAGTAGGGGGACAGTCTCTACCCCTGGAAACACCATATATTTT CASSRGTVSTPGNTIYF
NA TRBJ2-3 TRBV6-5 NA TGTGCCAGCAGTTACTCCCAGGCTCAAGGGACAGATACGCAGTATTTT CASSYSQAQGTDTQYF
NA TRBJ2-3 TRBV7-9 NA TGTGCCAGCAGCTTAGCGGGAGCTGGCACAGATACGCAGTATTTT CASSLAGAGTDTQYF
NA TRBJ2-7 TRBV5-3 TRBD2 TGTGCCAGAAGCCGACGCCCGAAGGTAGCGGGAGAGTCTGGGGAGCAGTACTTC CARSRRPKVAGESGEQYF
once TRBJ1-2 TRBV5-6 NA TGTGCCAGCAGCACCGGACAGCTTACCTATGGCTACACCTTC CASSTGQLTYGYTF
NA TRBJ2-2 TRBV30 NA TGTGCCTGGAGTGTCAGCCGAAGGGAGCTGTTTTTT CAWSVSRRELFF